Following are 11 T cell receptor beta chains from one sample sequenced in a study of blood T cell repertoires in COVID-19. The repertoire was sequenced with immunoSEQ multiplex PCR; TCRdb's copy has only in-frame clones and lacks some. The sample yields about 220,000 clones, around four fifths seen once. The sequencing sample was made of peripheral blood. These receptors all stem from a man under 40 with active or convalescent COVID-19.

The gene calls are TRBV6-2 or TRBV6-3 and TRBJ2-5, with D perhaps TRBD2 (6 bases). Germline V gene data show CDR1 as MNHEY and CDR2 as SVGEGT. The CDR3 contains 15 residues. Trimming pared 2 bases from V and 3 bases from J, leaving 13 bases between. CDR3 in amino acids: CASSYTRRGEETQYF. The CDR3 DNA sequence: TGTGCCAGCAGTTACACCCGGAGGGGCGAAGAGACCCAGTACTTC.

This clone was counted a single time. This chain connects TRBV4-3 to TRBJ1-6; TRBD1 aligns across 10 bases. The germline CDR1 and CDR2 sequences are LGHNA and YSLEER. This CDR3 has 17 amino acids. After removal of 2 bases from V and 7 bases from J, the junction contained 8 bases not matched to a gene. The CDR3 spells CASSQWGTGEGNSPLHF. CDR3 in DNA: TGCGCCAGCAGCCAATGGGGGACAGGGGAAGGGAATTCACCCCTCCACTTT.

J is TRBJ2-7 and V is TRBV10-3, with 10 bases matching TRBD2. The CDR3 runs to 14 residues. CDR1 and CDR2 from the germline V gene are ENHRY and SYGVKD. V dropped 8 bases and J dropped 3; count of bases not matched to a gene: 7. CDR3 sequence (DNA): TGTGCCATCGCAGGGAGCGGGAGGGACTACGAGCAGTACTTC. Translating it yields CAIAGSGRDYEQYF.

The V gene is TRBV15, the J gene TRBJ2-3, with TRBD2 matching over 11 bases. There are 15 residues in the CDR3. V dropped 5 bases and J dropped 2; count of bases not matched to a gene: 3. Germline lookup yields CDR1 LNHNV and CDR2 YYDKDF (reference sequence). The CDR3 bases are TGTGCCACCAGCGAACTAGCGGGGGACACAGATACGCAGTATTTT. This gives the protein CATSELAGDTDTQYF.

The V and J genes are TRBV7-9 and TRBJ1-2; D remains ambiguous. This CDR3 is built from 13 residues. CDR1 SEHNR and CDR2 FQNEAQ come from the germline V gene (reference sequence). V lost 5 bases and J lost 8, with 15 bases in between. CDR3 residues: CASSLTGPGGYTF. The CDR3 region has the DNA TGTGCCAGCAGCCTTACGGGTCCGGGAGGCTACACCTTC.

The table lists this clone with a count of one. CDR3: CASRQGENTGELFF. For the CDR3, the DNA is TGTGCCAGCAGACAGGGGGAAAACACCGGGGAGCTGTTTTTT. V gene TRBV6-4 combines with J gene TRBJ2-2; 8 nucleotides align to TRBD1. The CDR3 loop spans 14 amino acids. J gave up 2 bases and V 6 bases, and 2 bases lay outside the gene matches. The V gene's germline CDR1 is MRHNA and CDR2 SNTAGT.

The V call is TRBV7-2, the J call TRBJ2-3; 7 nucleotides align to TRBD2. V trimming: 1 base; J trimming: 1 base; junction bases outside the gene matches: 8. This CDR3 has 17 residues. Germline CDR1 SGHTA, CDR2 FQGNSA. CDR3 bases: TGTGCCAGCAGCTTAGGGGGAGGGAGTCCAGGCACAGATACGCAGTATTTT. Protein: CASSLGGGSPGTDTQYF.

This clone was observed a handful of times. This chain uses TRBV6-2 or TRBV6-3 with TRBJ2-6, with TRBD1 matching 8 bases. Germline V CDR1 and CDR2: MNHEY, SVGEGT. V dropped 5 bases and J dropped 4; count of bases not matched to a gene: 1. The CDR3 runs to 14 residues. The CDR3 nucleotides read TGTGCCAGCAGTGGACAGGGAGGGGCCAACGTCCTGACTTTC. It is translated as CASSGQGGANVLTF.

The chain carries TRBV7-9 and TRBJ1-1; D is perhaps TRBD1 (6 bases). This CDR3 region has 16 residues. The ends were cut back, 4 bases at V and 3 bases at J, with 18 bases in the middle. CDR1 is SEHNR, CDR2 FQNEAQ, per germline (reference sequence). CDR3 in amino acids: CASSSPGLGAYTEAFF. CDR3 nucleotide sequence: TGTGCCAGCAGCTCTCCCGGGCTGGGGGCATACACTGAAGCTTTCTTT.

The V call is TRBV19, the J call TRBJ1-5; D is uncertain. Germline lookup yields CDR1 LNHDA and CDR2 SQIVND (reference sequence). This CDR3 is built from 15 residues. V lost 7 bases to trimming and J lost 6 bases, with 19 bases between them. The CDR3 DNA sequence: TGTGCCAGTACCCTAATCGGGGAGGGAGGTCAGCCCCAGCATTTT. It specifies CASTLIGEGGQPQHF.

This clone has only a few counts. V usage is TRBV9 and J usage is TRBJ1-3; 9 nucleotides align to TRBD1. The CDR3 is made up of 15 amino acids. Unmatched junction bases numbered 5, after V lost 3 bases and J lost 4 bases. CDR1 is SGDLS and CDR2 is YYNGEE in the germline V gene. The CDR3 loop is CASSAIQGAGNTIYF. In DNA, the CDR3 is TGTGCCAGCAGCGCGATACAGGGGGCGGGAAACACCATATATTTT.